The 12 T cell receptor beta chains in this list originate from one sample, sequenced in a study of blood T cells in healthy people across ages. Through a sample-barcoded 5' primer and a J-beta primer mix, a second PCR was run for roughly 6 to 12 cycles. TCRdb analysed the 5' RACE reads with MiXCR anew, one entry per CDR3 protein. The sample gives approximately 1,700,000 distinct CDR3 sequences, about two fifths of which show up once; about 23% is in the top ten. Sequenced material: blood. Receptor source: a human donor in good health.

This clonotype has a handful of counts. This sequence joins TRBV20-1 and TRBJ2-4; 11 positions match TRBD2. TRBJ2-5 matches the DNA end more closely, so the J call is doubtful. CDR3 size: 16 residues. Germline V lookup: CDR1 DFQATT, CDR2 SNEGSKA (reference sequence). CDR3 amino acids: CSAKPYASGGQETQYF. CDR3 DNA sequence: TGCAGTGCTAAGCCCTACGCTAGCGGGGGGCAAGAGACCCAGTACTTC.

V gene TRBV28 combines with J gene TRBJ1-1; unclear D gene. The CDR3 is 15 residues long. Deletions cut 6 bases from V and 0 bases from J, with 14 bases between. Germline CDR1 is MDHEN and CDR2 is SYDVKM. CDR3 sequence: CASRRQLSVNTEAFF. DNA of the CDR3: TGTGCCAGCAGACGTCAATTATCCGTGAACACTGAAGCTTTCTTT.

The chain combines TRBV20-1 with TRBJ2-7, with a tentative D call TRBD1 (6 bases). Trimming cost V 3 bases and J 0 bases, with 15 bases left between them. CDR1 and CDR2 (germline): DFQATT, SNEGSKA (reference sequence). The CDR3 contains 15 residues. This CDR3 reads CSASSLQGSSYEQYF. In DNA form, the CDR3 reads TGCAGTGCTAGCTCGTTACAGGGAAGCTCCTACGAGCAGTACTTC.

The V and J genes are TRBV4-3 and TRBJ2-1; the D gene is possibly TRBD2 (5 bases). Germline loops: CDR1 LGHNA, CDR2 YSLEER. This CDR3 has 14 residues. V dropped 7 bases and J dropped 7 bases, with 17 bases sitting between them. DNA of the CDR3: TGCGCCAGCAAATCCTTCTCGAGGGCGAATGAGCAGTTCTTC. The encoded protein is CASKSFSRANEQFF.

This clonotype was observed a handful of times. The chain carries TRBV5-1 and TRBJ2-1, with TRBD2 matching over 10 bases. Per the germline V gene, CDR1 is SGHRS and CDR2 is YFSETQ. V dropped 4 bases and J dropped 5; count of bases not matched to a gene: 6. The CDR3 extends over 15 amino acids. DNA for the CDR3: TGCGCCAGCAGCGTAGGGACTAGCGAAAACAATGAGCAGTTCTTC. Amino acid sequence: CASSVGTSENNEQFF. The variable domain in full, completed from reference TRBV5-1 and TRBJ2-1, reads KAGVTQTPRYLIKTRGQQVTLSCSPISGHRSVSWYQQTPGQGLQFLFEYFSETQRNKGNFPGRFSGRQFSNSRSEMNVSTLELGDSALYLCASSVGTSENNEQFFGPGTRLTVL.

The chain combines TRBV28 with TRBJ1-5, with D possibly TRBD1 on 5 matching bases. Per the germline V gene, CDR1 is MDHEN and CDR2 is SYDVKM. The V and J ends lost 2 bases and 8 bases respectively, with 16 bases between them. This CDR3 is 15 amino acids long. This CDR3 reads CASSLGTGADKPQHF. The CDR3 nucleotides are TGTGCCAGCAGTTTAGGGACCGGGGCCGACAAGCCCCAGCATTTT.

This clonotype was seen a handful of times. The chain joins TRBV7-2 to TRBJ2-7; D is undetermined. Per germline, CDR1 SGHTA and CDR2 FQGNSA. This CDR3 has 15 amino acids. With 3 bases removed from V and 3 bases from J, the gap between germline ends came to 15 bases. The CDR3 loop reads CASSLLRLSGYEQYF. CDR3 nucleotides: TGTGCCAGCAGCTTGCTCAGGTTGTCAGGCTACGAGCAGTACTTC.

This clonotype has just a few counts. The rearrangement uses TRBV6-2 or TRBV6-3 and TRBJ1-2; TRBD1 matches at 8 bases. The germline CDR1 and CDR2 sequences are MNHEY and SVGEGT. The V gene end was trimmed by 6 bases and the J gene end by 2 bases; junction bases not matched to a gene: 5. CDR3 length: 14 residues. The CDR3 is CASSRRDRNYGYTF. Here the CDR3 DNA reads TGTGCCAGCAGCAGACGGGACAGGAACTATGGCTACACCTTC.

The rearrangement uses TRBV7-9 and TRBJ1-6; a weak D match, TRBD1 (6 bases). Trimming stripped 7 bases from V and 6 bases from J, with 13 bases between. The V gene's germline CDR1 is SEHNR and CDR2 FQNEAQ (reference sequence). The CDR3 runs to 14 residues. The CDR3 is CASTLQGINSPLHF. In DNA, the CDR3 is TGTGCCAGCACCCTACAGGGAATTAATTCACCCCTCCACTTT.

The chain employs TRBV20-1 and TRBJ2-1; 10 nucleotides agree with TRBD2. J was trimmed by 9 bases and V by 0 bases; bases with no gene match: 14. CDR1 is DFQATT and CDR2 is SNEGSKA in the germline V gene (reference sequence). The CDR3 loop spans 17 amino acids. DNA for the CDR3: TGCAGTGCTAGAGATCTTTGGCCTAGCGGGGGCGGGGGTGAGCAGTTCTTC. The encoded protein is CSARDLWPSGGGGEQFF.

V is TRBV29-1 and J is TRBJ2-3; 12 nucleotides align to TRBD2. This CDR3 comprises 14 residues. V lost 7 bases to trimming and J lost 2 bases; unmatched junction nucleotides: 4. Germline CDR1 reads SQVTM; CDR2 reads ANQGSEA. The CDR3 sequence: CSARTSGATDTQYF. CDR3 nucleotides: TGCAGCGCCCGGACTAGCGGGGCCACAGATACGCAGTATTTT.

The table lists this clonotype with many counts. The chain combines TRBV7-2 with TRBJ2-7, with 9 bases lining up with TRBD1. The V and J ends lost 4 bases and 5 bases, in that order; junction bases with no gene match: 3. CDR3 length: 13 amino acids. Per germline, CDR1 SGHTA and CDR2 FQGNSA. The CDR3 DNA sequence: TGTGCCAGCAGCTCACAGGGGGCTGACGAGCAGTACTTC. It codes for CASSSQGADEQYF.